The rows below give T cell receptor beta chains drawn from one sample of a study of regulatory and conventional T cells in RAG deficiency. Here immunoSEQ multiplex PCR was the method, and the copy in TCRdb shows in-frame clones only, minus some. The repertoire holds 15,000 to 20,000 clones, with 87% as singletons. The sample was also reused in another study, on regulatory T cells.

The sample consisted of Tregs sorted from blood. These TCRs come from a human donor in good health. The conserved cysteine and the conserved F or W are not part of the CDR3 here. Each record gives: V gene, CDR3 protein.

TRBV6-1 ASSGQGAPGSNQPQH
TRBV5-4 ASSLAGGSGEKLF
TRBV29-1 SVDRGTDTQY
TRBV5-1 ASSLSPYEQY
TRBV20-1 SVGLNTEAF
TRBV29-1 SVESGGGYGYT
TRBV18 TSSRGGEKLF
TRBV6-4 ASSDRTGFGYT
TRBV5-1 ASRPGAAAGGGYT
TRBV28 ASSLRVKPREKLF
TRBV7-6 ASSLTSGPQETQY
TRBV7-6 ASSKIGVYNEQF
TRBV2 ASSTELYNEQF
TRBV30 AWSLGVTGGEQY
TRBV5-8 ASSLRGNQPQH
TRBV7-3 ASSLWRGENTEAF
TRBV19 ASSIAPHRTRSEKLF
TRBV18 ASSPSNSNYGYT
TRBV2 ASSEEGRLGQPQH
TRBV19 ASSMGQNGGVYGYT
TRBV5-5 ASSLQPGQGVYEQY
TRBV11-2 ASSTEGAGTDTQY